The clone carrying this T cell receptor (beta chain) was seen a single time. These data come from a study of blood T cell repertoires in COVID-19. This table comes from immunoSEQ multiplex PCR, and its TCRdb copy is limited to in-frame clones, with some not included. This table holds some 71,000 clones, approximately 80% found once. V was clipped by 6 bases and J by 0 bases; unmatched bases: 4. The CDR3 has 15 residues. Germline V gene lookup returns CDR1 MGHRA and CDR2 YSYEKL. Seattle participants joined during active infection and were tracked over time. The chain recombines TRBV4-1 with TRBJ1-4; TRBD1 matches 7 bases. The sample taken for sequencing was peripheral blood. This TCR came from a man aged 50 to 59 with COVID-19, enrolled during active disease. The CDR3 region has the DNA TGCGCCAGCAGGGGACAGCGAACAACTAATGAAAAACTGTTTTTT. Protein sequence: CASRGQRTTNEKLFF.